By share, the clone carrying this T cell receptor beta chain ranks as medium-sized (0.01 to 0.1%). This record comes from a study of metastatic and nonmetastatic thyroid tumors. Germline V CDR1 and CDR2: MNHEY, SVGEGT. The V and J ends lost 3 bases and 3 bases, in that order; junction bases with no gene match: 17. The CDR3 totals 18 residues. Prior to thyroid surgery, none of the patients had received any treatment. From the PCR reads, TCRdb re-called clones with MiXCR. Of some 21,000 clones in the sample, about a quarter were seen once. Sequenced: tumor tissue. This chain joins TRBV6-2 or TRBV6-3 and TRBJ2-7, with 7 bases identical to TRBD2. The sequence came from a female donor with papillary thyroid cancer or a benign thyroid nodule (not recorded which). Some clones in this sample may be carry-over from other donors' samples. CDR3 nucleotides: TGTGCCAGCAGTTATTCGTCGGTGGGGCTAGCGGTTTACTACGAGCAGTACTTC. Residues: CASSYSSVGLAVYYEQYF.